What follows are 19 T cell receptor beta chains derived from one specimen sequenced in a study of response to subunit inactivated influenza vaccine. MiXCR was run by TCRdb on the RT-PCR reads, yielding one entry per CDR3 protein. The sample lists roughly 760,000 distinct CDR3 sequences, 21% seen once, with approximately 10% in the top ten. The specimen comprised PBMCs from blood, sampled roughly 5 days after vaccination. The receptors were sampled from a man aged 45 to 65 who received an inactivated influenza vaccine.

This clonotype was seen a few times. The J gene is TRBJ2-1, the V gene TRBV20-1; TRBD2 aligns across 9 bases. V gave up 3 bases and J gave up 2 bases; unmatched junction bases: 5. The CDR3 totals 15 residues. Germline CDR1 is DFQATT and CDR2 is SNEGSKA (reference sequence). The CDR3 reads CSASMREGPYNEQFF. The DNA of the CDR3 is TGCAGTGCTAGTATGCGGGAGGGCCCCTACAATGAGCAGTTCTTC.

The chain links TRBV6-2 or TRBV6-3 to TRBJ2-6; D ambiguous. This CDR3 region has 16 residues. The germline V gene encodes CDR1 MNHEY and CDR2 SVGEGT. The V gene lost 0 bases and the J gene lost 0 bases, with 6 bases spanning the gap. DNA for the CDR3: TGTGCCAGCAGTTACTCGCCGTTCTCTGGGGCCAACGTCCTGACTTTC. Translated: CASSYSPFSGANVLTF.

This clonotype was recorded a few times. The rearrangement uses TRBV12-3 or TRBV12-4 and TRBJ2-5; D is possibly TRBD2 (6 bases). CDR3 length: 13 amino acids. V dropped 6 bases and J dropped 4 bases, with 12 bases sitting between them. As DNA, the CDR3 is TGTGCCAGCAGAATGGGGGGACGAGAGACCCAGTACTTC. This sequence encodes CASRMGGRETQYF.

The CDR3 DNA is TGCAGTGCTAGAGATCTTAACAGGGTTCAAGAGACCCAGTACTTC. Amino acid sequence: CSARDLNRVQETQYF. The gene calls are TRBV20-1 and TRBJ2-5, with D tentatively TRBD1 (6 bases). Looked up from germline, CDR1 is DFQATT and CDR2 is SNEGSKA (reference sequence). V was clipped by 0 bases and J by 2 bases, with 13 bases between them. This CDR3 has 15 residues.

The rearrangement uses TRBV12-3 or TRBV12-4 and TRBJ2-7; D could derive from TRBD1 or TRBD2 (6 bases each). The CDR3 is 15 amino acids. Trimming removed 5 bases at V and 7 bases at J, with 21 bases between. The CDR3 spells CASSPGQLRGGEQYF. The CDR3 DNA is TGTGCCAGCAGTCCCGGACAGTTACGTGGGGGGGAGCAGTACTTC.

V gene TRBV5-5 combines with J gene TRBJ2-5; D unresolved. Per germline, CDR1 SGHKS and CDR2 YYEKEE (reference sequence). CDR3 length: 14 residues. The V gene lost 2 bases and the J gene lost 5 bases, with 13 bases spanning the gap. CDR3 coding DNA: TGTGCCAGCAGCTTCGTTACGGACGGGGAGACCCAGTACTTC. Translating gives CASSFVTDGETQYF.

V usage is TRBV6-5 and J usage is TRBJ2-1; no firm D call. CDR1 is MNHEY and CDR2 is SVGAGI in the germline V gene. This CDR3 comprises 14 residues. V was shortened by 0 bases and J by 6 bases, with 9 bases between the two germline ends. The CDR3 spells CASSYSMGFNEQFF. As DNA, the CDR3 is TGTGCCAGCAGTTACTCTATGGGTTTCAATGAGCAGTTCTTC.

V usage is TRBV5-1 and J usage is TRBJ2-3, with a weak D call TRBD2 (6 bases). Trimming took 0 bases from V and 6 from J, leaving 17 bases between them. The V gene's germline CDR1 is SGHRS and CDR2 YFSETQ. The CDR3 has 16 residues. CDR3 sequence (DNA): TGCGCCAGCAGCTTGGGGCAGGCCTCGGGGGTGGATACGCAGTATTTT. This gives the protein CASSLGQASGVDTQYF.

This chain's CDR3 is CASSIRTGFETQYF. CDR3 DNA sequence: TGTGCCAGCAGCATACGGACAGGGTTTGAGACCCAGTACTTC. The J gene is TRBJ2-5, the V gene TRBV9; 8 nucleotides agree with TRBD1. The CDR3 loop spans 14 amino acids. Germline CDR1 SGDLS, CDR2 YYNGEE. V was pared by 4 bases and J by 5 bases, with 7 bases of the junction left unmatched. The entire variable domain, with the rest obtained from reference TRBV9 and TRBJ2-5, is as follows: DSGVTQTPKHLITATGQRVTLRCSPRSGDLSVYWYQQSLDQGLQFLIQYYNGEERAKGNILERFSAQQFPDLHSELNLSSLELGDSALYFCASSIRTGFETQYFGPGTRLLVL.

The chain uses TRBV6-6 and TRBJ1-2; D unclear. V was trimmed by 6 bases and J by 7 bases, leaving 15 bases between them. Germline CDR1 MNHNY, CDR2 SVGAGI (reference sequence). There are 13 residues in the CDR3. The CDR3 loop reads CASRPPGGLGYTF. The CDR3 DNA follows: TGTGCCAGCAGGCCCCCCGGAGGACTTGGCTACACCTTC.

This clonotype was counted a few times. The chain uses TRBV7-6 and TRBJ2-1; TRBD2 might be the D (6 bases). In germline, CDR1 is SGHVS, CDR2 FNYEAQ. V lost 1 base to trimming and J lost 5 bases, with 15 bases between them. This CDR3 region has 16 residues. CDR3 region: CASSLGRRDGDNEQFF. CDR3 DNA: TGTGCCAGCAGCTTAGGCCGGCGGGACGGGGACAATGAGCAGTTCTTC.

This clonotype has only a few counts. The chain uses TRBV6-5 and TRBJ2-2, with D maybe TRBD1 (6 bases). CDR3 size: 15 residues. With 4 bases removed from V and 4 bases from J, the gap between germline ends came to 13 bases. Germline lookup yields CDR1 MNHEY and CDR2 SVGAGI. Here the CDR3 reads CASSSPGTSTGELFF. The CDR3 DNA reads as TGTGCCAGCAGTTCGCCCGGGACAAGCACCGGGGAGCTGTTTTTT.

This chain links TRBV10-3 with TRBJ2-5; maybe TRBD1 (5 bases). The V and J ends lost 3 bases and 4 bases respectively, with 9 bases between them. Germline V CDR1 and CDR2: ENHRY, SYGVKD. CDR3 size: 13 residues. The CDR3 DNA follows: TGTGCCATCAGTGAAGGGCAGGGAGAGACCCAGTACTTC. Protein product: CAISEGQGETQYF.

The chain recombines TRBV20-1 with TRBJ2-7, with D maybe TRBD2 (5 bases). CDR1 is DFQATT, CDR2 SNEGSKA, per germline (reference sequence). CDR3 length equals 13 residues. V lost 6 bases and J 7 bases, leaving 19 bases between the germline ends. DNA for the CDR3: TGCAGTGCCCCAGAGCCGGGGATCTATGAGCAGTACTTC. Protein product: CSAPEPGIYEQYF.

The chain links TRBV2 to TRBJ2-2, with no clear D. Germline lookup yields CDR1 SNHLY and CDR2 FYNNEI. V was pared by 1 base and J by 7 bases, with 4 bases between. The CDR3 length is 12 residues. In DNA, the CDR3 is TGTGCCAGCAGTGAAGGGGTCGGGGAGCTGTTTTTT. It translates to CASSEGVGELFF.

The CDR3 nucleotides read TGTGCCAGCAGCTTAAGGTCCACCTATGGCTACACCTTC. This sequence encodes CASSLRSTYGYTF. V gene TRBV11-1 combines with J gene TRBJ1-2; the D is unclear. CDR1 and CDR2 from the germline V gene are SGHAT and FQDESV (reference sequence). The CDR3 loop spans 13 amino acids. V lost 2 bases, J lost 4 bases, and 8 bases lay in between.

This chain joins TRBV10-3 and TRBJ2-3; possible D gene TRBD2, 6 bases. The V gene lost 7 bases and the J gene lost 2 bases, with 7 bases spanning the gap. Germline lookup yields CDR1 ENHRY and CDR2 SYGVKD. The CDR3 has 12 amino acids. The CDR3 bases are TGTGCCATCACGGGGGACACAGATACGCAGTATTTT. It yields the protein CAITGDTDTQYF.

The chain uses TRBV4-3 and TRBJ2-1; 8 bases fit TRBD1. The CDR3 spans 16 residues. Germline V gene data show CDR1 as LGHNA and CDR2 as YSLEER. Unmatched junction bases numbered 5, after V lost 0 bases and J lost 4 bases. The DNA of the CDR3 is TGCGCCAGCAGCCAAGATGTCACAGGGGGTTACAATGAGCAGTTCTTC. Translating it yields CASSQDVTGGYNEQFF.

The chain employs TRBV6-5 and TRBJ1-3; tentative D call: TRBD1 (5 bases). CDR1 and CDR2 from the germline V gene are MNHEY and SVGAGI. Trimming stripped 0 bases from V and 2 bases from J, with 8 bases between. This CDR3 spans 15 amino acids. CDR3 loop: CASSYSWGTGNTIYF. The CDR3 DNA sequence: TGTGCCAGCAGTTACTCTTGGGGGACTGGAAACACCATATATTTT.